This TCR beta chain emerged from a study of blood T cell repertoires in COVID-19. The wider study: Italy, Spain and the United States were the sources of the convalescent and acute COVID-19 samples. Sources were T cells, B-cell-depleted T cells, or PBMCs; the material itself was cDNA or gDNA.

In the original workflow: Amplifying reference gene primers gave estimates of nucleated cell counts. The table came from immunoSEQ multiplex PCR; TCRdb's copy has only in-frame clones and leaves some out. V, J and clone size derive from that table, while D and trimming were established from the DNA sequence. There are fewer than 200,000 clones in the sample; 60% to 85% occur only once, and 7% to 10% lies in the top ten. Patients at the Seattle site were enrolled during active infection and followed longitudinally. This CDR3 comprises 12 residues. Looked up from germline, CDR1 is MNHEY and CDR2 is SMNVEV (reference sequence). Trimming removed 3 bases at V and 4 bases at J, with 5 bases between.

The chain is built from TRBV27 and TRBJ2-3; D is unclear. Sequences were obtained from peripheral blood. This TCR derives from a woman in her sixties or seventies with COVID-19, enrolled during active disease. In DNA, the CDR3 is TGTGCCAGCAGTTTTACTGCAGATACGCAGTATTTT. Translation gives CASSFTADTQYF.